A selection of T cell receptor beta chains follows, all from one sample in a study of OX40 agonist ivuxolimab in advanced cancers. Clones were sequenced by immunoSEQ multiplex PCR, and TCRdb holds only the in-frame ones, with some missing. Among 52,000 or so clones listed, around four fifths were seen once. Sample: CD4+ or CD8+ T cells sorted from blood, taken in a trial of the OX40 agonist ivuxolimab. These receptors were taken from an adult with an advanced solid tumor such as melanoma, head and neck, liver or kidney cancer. Both conserved end residues are part of each CDR3. A D gene is named only where the DNA matches it firmly. Part of the rows lack a size; the others show once, few, many or a class for expanded clones.

>.|TRBV14|.|TRBJ1-1
CASSLQANTEAFF
TGTGCCAGCAGCCTTCAGGCGAACACTGAAGCTTTCTTT
>.|TRBV7-6|.|TRBJ2-7
CASSLGVGGSNYEQYF
TGTGCCAGCAGCTTAGGGGTCGGCGGATCAAACTACGAGCAGTACTTC
>TRBD2|TRBV29-1|.|TRBJ2-7
CSVSGTSGGSYEQYF
TGCAGCGTTTCCGGGACTAGCGGGGGTTCTTACGAGCAGTACTTC
>TRBD1|TRBV10-3|few|TRBJ2-1
CAIKGQGGQGEQFF
TGTGCCATCAAAGGACAGGGCGGTCAGGGTGAGCAGTTCTTC
>TRBD1|TRBV6-1|.|TRBJ1-3
CASSGYRGLVSGNTIYF
TGTGCCAGCAGTGGCTACAGGGGGCTCGTATCTGGAAACACCATATATTTT
>TRBD1|TRBV7-3|.|TRBJ1-6
CASSLDRGNSPLHF
TGTGCCAGCAGCTTAGACAGGGGCAATTCACCCCTCCACTTT
>.|TRBV6-5|few|TRBJ1-3
CASRAAAGGNTIYF
TGTGCCAGCAGGGCGGCCGCAGGGGGAAACACCATATATTTT
>.|TRBV10-2|.|TRBJ1-4
CASSESEEGYEKLFF
TGCGCCAGCAGTGAGTCGGAAGAGGGGTATGAAAAACTGTTTTTT
>TRBD1|TRBV6-1|.|TRBJ1-4
CASLALTGTEKLFF
TGTGCCAGCCTTGCCCTGACAGGGACTGAAAAACTGTTTTTT
>TRBD1|TRBV6-5|.|TRBJ1-1
CASRITGGTEAFF
TGTGCCAGCAGAATTACAGGGGGCACTGAAGCTTTCTTT
>.|TRBV18|.|TRBJ1-5
CASSPVAFGRQPQHF
TGTGCCAGCTCACCCGTGGCCTTCGGTCGGCAGCCCCAGCATTTT
>.|TRBV6-6|.|TRBJ1-6
CASSYQPYNSPLHF
TGTGCCAGCAGTTACCAGCCTTATAATTCACCCCTCCACTTT
>.|TRBV4-3|.|TRBJ2-3
CASSQAGEQDTQYF
TGCGCCAGCAGCCAGGCCGGAGAGCAAGATACGCAGTATTTT
>.|TRBV7-3|.|TRBJ2-2
CASSLTGSHTGELFF
TGTGCCAGCAGCTTAACGGGGAGCCACACCGGGGAGCTGTTTTTT